Below, one T cell receptor beta chain is given with its context. As yet, its antigen is unknown. The CDR3 covers 14 residues. V was shortened by 5 bases and J by 3 bases, with 17 bases between the two germline ends. The V gene's germline CDR1 is SQVTM and CDR2 ANQGSEA. In the original analysis: Individual samples carried between roughly 20,000 and 690,600 TCRs, with some 100,000 as the median. TCRdb re-analysed the RACE reads in MiXCR, keeping a single row per CDR3 protein. For this entry, the V and J calls and clone size follow TCRdb and not the study's own pipeline. This sample carries some 36,000 distinct CDR3 sequences, under 13% of them seen once, and the ten largest clones take 25% to 35%. The sample is drawn from a study of human T cells and chemical hapten exposure. Study-wide results and limits: DPC sensitization did not alter TCRs above 1 in 1000 frequency.

Sample time point: pre-sensitization, week 0. Stated treatment: therapeutic diphenylcyclopropenone sensitization with weekly scalp DPC. Extraction yielded total RNA from whole blood (unfractionated). Sequenced material: whole blood, taken in connection with sensitization to the hapten diphenylcyclopropenone (DPC). The gene calls are TRBV29-1 and TRBJ2-7; no firm D call. The TCR comes from a man aged 50 or older with alopecia areata. Some clones in this sample may be carry-over from other donors' samples. In nucleotides, the CDR3 is TGCAGCGTTACCATCATGGGCGAGGACTACGAGCAGTACTTC. Translated: CSVTIMGEDYEQYF.